Sequencing of this TCR beta chain was carried out in a study of cytomegalovirus exposure and HLA in healthy donors. Only one count was recorded for this clone. Its cognate antigen is unknown. The study, taken as a whole, reports: The listing of approximately 160 TCR beta chains classed them as cytomegalovirus-associated.

The germline V gene encodes CDR1 LNHNV and CDR2 YYDKDF (reference sequence). Trimming cost V 9 bases and J 0 bases, with 14 bases left between them. This CDR3 contains 14 residues. The PCR used 60 Vbeta and 13 Jbeta primers. Produced via immunoSEQ multiplex PCR; TCRdb's table is partial and in-frame only. Of about 160,000 clones in the sample, about 73% were seen once. This sequence originates from a woman between 40 and 55 years old in good health and CMV-seronegative. The genes are TRBV15 and TRBJ1-1; TRBD1 is a possible D gene (6 bases). Sequencing input: PBMCs. In DNA form, the CDR3 reads TGTGCCACACGCCAGGACAGAATGAACACTGAAGCTTTCTTT. Protein sequence: CATRQDRMNTEAFF.